This paragraph reports one T cell receptor beta chain. These data originate in a study of blood T cell repertoires in COVID-19. Study-level background: The study drew acute and convalescent COVID-19 samples from the United States, Italy and Spain.

Authors' methods: Estimation of nucleated cell counts relied on the amplification of reference gene primers. TCRdb's copy holds only in-frame clones and misses some; the assay was immunoSEQ multiplex PCR. The DNA gave D and trimming, while V, J and clone size come from that table. The table has around 130,000 clones, approximately 84% seen once. This CDR3 is built from 17 residues. The V end was cut by 5 bases, the J end by 0 bases, with 18 bases between. Germline lookup yields CDR1 MNHNY and CDR2 SVGAGI (reference sequence). The clonotype comes from a woman aged 80 or over with acute or convalescent COVID-19. Material for sequencing was peripheral blood. V usage is TRBV6-6 and J usage is TRBJ2-3; TRBD2 is a possible D gene (5 bases). The CDR3 loop is CASSPLFLASSTDTQYF. As DNA, the CDR3 is TGTGCCAGCAGTCCGTTGTTTCTAGCTTCTAGCACAGATACGCAGTATTTT.